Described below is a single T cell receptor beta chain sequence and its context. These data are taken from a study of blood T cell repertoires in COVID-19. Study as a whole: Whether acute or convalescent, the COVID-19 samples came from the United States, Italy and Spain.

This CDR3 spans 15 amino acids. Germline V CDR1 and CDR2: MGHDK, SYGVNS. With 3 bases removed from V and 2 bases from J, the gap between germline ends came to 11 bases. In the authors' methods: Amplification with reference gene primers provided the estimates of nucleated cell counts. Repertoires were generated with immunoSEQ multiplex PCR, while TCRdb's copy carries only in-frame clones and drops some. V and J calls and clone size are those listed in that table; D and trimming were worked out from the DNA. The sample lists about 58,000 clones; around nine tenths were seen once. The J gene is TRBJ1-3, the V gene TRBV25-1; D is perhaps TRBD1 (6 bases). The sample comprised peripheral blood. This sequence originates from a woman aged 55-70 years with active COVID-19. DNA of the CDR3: TGTGCCAGCAGTGAGCCGACAGGCGCTGGAAACACCATATATTTT. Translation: CASSEPTGAGNTIYF.